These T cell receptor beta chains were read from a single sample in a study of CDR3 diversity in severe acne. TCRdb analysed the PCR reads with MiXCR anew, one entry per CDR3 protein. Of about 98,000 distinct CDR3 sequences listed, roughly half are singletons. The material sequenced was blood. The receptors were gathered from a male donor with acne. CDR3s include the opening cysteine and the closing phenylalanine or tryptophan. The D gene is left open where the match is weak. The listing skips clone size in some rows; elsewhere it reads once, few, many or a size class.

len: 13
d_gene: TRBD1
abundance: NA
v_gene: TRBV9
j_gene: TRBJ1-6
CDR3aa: CASSLPPGQALHF
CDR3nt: TGTGCCAGCAGCCTTCCCCCGGGACAGGCCCTCCACTTT

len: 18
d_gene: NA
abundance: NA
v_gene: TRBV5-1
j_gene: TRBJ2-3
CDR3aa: CASSSHLVDSGGTDTQYF
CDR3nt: TGCGCCAGCAGCTCCCACTTGGTCGATAGCGGAGGCACAGATACGCAGTATTTT

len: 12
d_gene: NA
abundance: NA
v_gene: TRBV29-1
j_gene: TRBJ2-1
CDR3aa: CSVAKTDNEQFF
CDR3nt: TGCAGCGTAGCGAAGACAGACAATGAGCAGTTCTTC

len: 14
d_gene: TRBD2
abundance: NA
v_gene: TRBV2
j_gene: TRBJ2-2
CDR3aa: CASKPTSGFTELFF
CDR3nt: TGTGCCAGCAAGCCGACTAGCGGGTTCACGGAGCTGTTTTTT

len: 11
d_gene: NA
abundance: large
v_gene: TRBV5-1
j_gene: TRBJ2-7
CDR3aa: CASSSSYEQYF
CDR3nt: TGTGCCAGCAGCTCATCGTACGAGCAGTACTTC

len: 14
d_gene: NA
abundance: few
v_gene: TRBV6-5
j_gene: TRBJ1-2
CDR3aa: CASSGGGANYGYTF
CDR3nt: TGTGCCAGCAGCGGCGGCGGAGCTAACTATGGCTACACCTTC

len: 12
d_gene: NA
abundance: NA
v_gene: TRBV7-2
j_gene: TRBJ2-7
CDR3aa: CASRRTGDEQYF
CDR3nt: TGTGCCAGCAGGCGGACCGGGGACGAGCAGTACTTC

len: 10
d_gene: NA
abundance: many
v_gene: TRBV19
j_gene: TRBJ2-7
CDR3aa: CARPSVEQYF
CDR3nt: TGTGCCAGACCTTCGGTCGAGCAGTACTTC

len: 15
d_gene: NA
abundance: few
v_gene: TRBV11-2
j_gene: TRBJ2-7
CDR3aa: CASSLPSGRHYEQYF
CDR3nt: TGTGCCAGCAGCTTACCCTCCGGCAGACACTACGAGCAGTACTTC

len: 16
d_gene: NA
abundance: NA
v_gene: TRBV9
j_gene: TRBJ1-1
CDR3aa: CASSQGQTVWNTEAFF
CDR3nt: TGTGCCAGCAGCCAGGGCCAGACAGTATGGAACACTGAAGCTTTCTTT

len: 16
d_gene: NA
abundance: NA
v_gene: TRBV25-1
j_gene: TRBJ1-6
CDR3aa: CASSTLGGGCNSPLHF
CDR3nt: TGTGCCAGCAGCACATTAGGTGGAGGCTGTAATTCACCCCTCCACTTT

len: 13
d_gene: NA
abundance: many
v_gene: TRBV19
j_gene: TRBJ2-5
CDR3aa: CASSPGIQETQYF
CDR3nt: TGTGCCAGTAGCCCCGGGATTCAAGAGACCCAGTACTTC

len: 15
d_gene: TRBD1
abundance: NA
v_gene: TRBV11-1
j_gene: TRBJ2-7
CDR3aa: CASRPPTGTPYEQYF
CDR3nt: TGTGCCAGCAGGCCCCCGACAGGGACCCCGTACGAGCAGTACTTC

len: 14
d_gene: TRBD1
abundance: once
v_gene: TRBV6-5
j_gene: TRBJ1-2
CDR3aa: CASSRQGAGYGYTF
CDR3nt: TGTGCCAGCAGTAGACAGGGGGCCGGCTATGGCTACACCTTC

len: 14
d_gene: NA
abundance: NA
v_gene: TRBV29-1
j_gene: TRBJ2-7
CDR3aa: CSVETGQHSYEQYF
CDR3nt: TGCAGCGTTGAAACAGGGCAGCACTCCTACGAGCAGTACTTC

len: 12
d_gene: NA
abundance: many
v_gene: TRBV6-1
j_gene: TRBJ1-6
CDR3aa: CASRGINSPLHF
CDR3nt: TGTGCCAGCCGGGGGATTAATTCACCCCTCCACTTT

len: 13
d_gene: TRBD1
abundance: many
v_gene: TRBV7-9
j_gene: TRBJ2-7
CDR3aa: CASSSTGGYEQYF
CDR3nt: TGTGCCAGCAGCTCGACAGGGGGCTACGAGCAGTACTTC

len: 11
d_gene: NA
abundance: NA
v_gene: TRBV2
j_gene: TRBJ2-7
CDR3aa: CASGGAYEQYF
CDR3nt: TGTGCCAGCGGCGGGGCCTACGAGCAGTACTTC

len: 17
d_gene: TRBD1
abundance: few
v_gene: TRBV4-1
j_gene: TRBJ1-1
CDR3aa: CASSQVLGTGRDTEAFF
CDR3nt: TGCGCCAGCAGCCAAGTTTTAGGGACAGGGCGGGACACTGAAGCTTTCTTT

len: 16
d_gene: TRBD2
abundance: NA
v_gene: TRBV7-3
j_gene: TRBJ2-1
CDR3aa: CASSFTSGRRDNEQFF
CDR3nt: TGTGCCAGCAGCTTCACTAGCGGGAGAAGGGACAATGAGCAGTTCTTC